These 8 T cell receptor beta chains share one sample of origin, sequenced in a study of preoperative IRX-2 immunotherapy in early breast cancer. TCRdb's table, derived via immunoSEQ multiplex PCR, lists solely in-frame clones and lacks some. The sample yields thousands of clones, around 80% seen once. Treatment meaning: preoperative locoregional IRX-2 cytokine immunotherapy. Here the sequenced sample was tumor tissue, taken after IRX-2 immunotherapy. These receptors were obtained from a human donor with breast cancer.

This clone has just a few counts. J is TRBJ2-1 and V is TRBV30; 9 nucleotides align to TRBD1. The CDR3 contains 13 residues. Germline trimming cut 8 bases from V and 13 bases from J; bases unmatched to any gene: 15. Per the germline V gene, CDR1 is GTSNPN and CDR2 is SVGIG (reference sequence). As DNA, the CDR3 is TGTGCCCGGGGATCGGGACAGGGAAGAGTCCAGTTCTTC. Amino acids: CARGSGQGRVQFF.

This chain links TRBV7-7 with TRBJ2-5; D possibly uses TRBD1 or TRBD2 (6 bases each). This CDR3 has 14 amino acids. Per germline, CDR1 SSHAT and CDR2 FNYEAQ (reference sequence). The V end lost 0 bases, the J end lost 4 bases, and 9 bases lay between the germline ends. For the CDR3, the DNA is TGTGCCAGCAGCTTAGCCGGGGGCAGAGAGACCCAGTACTTC. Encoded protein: CASSLAGGRETQYF.

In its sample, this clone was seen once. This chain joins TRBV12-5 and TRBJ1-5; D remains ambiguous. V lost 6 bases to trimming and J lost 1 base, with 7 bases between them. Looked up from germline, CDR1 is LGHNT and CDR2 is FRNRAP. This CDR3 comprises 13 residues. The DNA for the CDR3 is TGTGCTAGTGGGCTGGGGAGCAATCAGCCCCAGCATTTT. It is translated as CASGLGSNQPQHF.

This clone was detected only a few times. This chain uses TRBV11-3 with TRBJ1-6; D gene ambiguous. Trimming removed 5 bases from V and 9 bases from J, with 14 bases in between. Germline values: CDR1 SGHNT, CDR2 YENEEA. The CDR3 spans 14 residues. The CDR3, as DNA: TGTGCCAGCAGCCCGGGCCCCTCCGGTTCACCCCTCCACTTT. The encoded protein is CASSPGPSGSPLHF.

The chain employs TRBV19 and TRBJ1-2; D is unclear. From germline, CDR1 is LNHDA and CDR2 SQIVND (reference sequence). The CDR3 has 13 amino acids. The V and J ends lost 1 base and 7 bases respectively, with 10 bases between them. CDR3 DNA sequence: TGTGCCAGTAGTATAGCCAGAACGGTTGGCTACACCTTC. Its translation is CASSIARTVGYTF.

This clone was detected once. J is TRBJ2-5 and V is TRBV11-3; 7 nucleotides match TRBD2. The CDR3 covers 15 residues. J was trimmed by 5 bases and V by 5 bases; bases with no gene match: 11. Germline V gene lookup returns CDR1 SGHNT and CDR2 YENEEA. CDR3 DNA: TGTGCCAGCAGCCCATATCGGGGGGACGCTGAGACCCAGTACTTC. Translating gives CASSPYRGDAETQYF.

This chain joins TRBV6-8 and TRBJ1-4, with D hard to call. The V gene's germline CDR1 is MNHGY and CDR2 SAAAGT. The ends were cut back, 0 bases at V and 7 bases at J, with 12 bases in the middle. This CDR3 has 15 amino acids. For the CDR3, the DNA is TGTGCCAGCAGTTACTCAGGACCTTGGGGTGAAAAACTGTTTTTT. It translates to CASSYSGPWGEKLFF.

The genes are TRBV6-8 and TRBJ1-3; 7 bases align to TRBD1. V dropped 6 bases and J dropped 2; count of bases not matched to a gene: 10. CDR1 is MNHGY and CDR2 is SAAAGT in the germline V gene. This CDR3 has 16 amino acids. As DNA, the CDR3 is TGTGCCAGCAGGCTACAGGGGAGAGTTGCTGGAAACACCATATATTTT. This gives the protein CASRLQGRVAGNTIYF.